The 24 T cell receptor beta chains given below trace back to one sample, sequenced in a study of T cell responses to AZD1222 COVID-19 vaccine. Sequencing was performed with immunoSEQ multiplex PCR; in TCRdb, only in-frame clones are kept and a portion is missing. The sample carries 85,000 to 130,000 clones, about nine tenths recorded once. Sequenced material: peripheral blood, taken on day 0 of AZD1222 vaccination. These receptors were taken from an adult in good health.

The genes are TRBV7-6 and TRBJ2-3; perhaps D is TRBD1 or TRBD2 (5 bases each). Germline CDR1 reads SGHVS; CDR2 reads FNYEAQ. V gave up 6 bases and J gave up 0 bases, with 19 bases separating them. The CDR3 consists of 17 residues. CDR3 loop: CASRETPGTGSTDTQYF. The CDR3 coding sequence is TGTGCCAGCAGGGAAACCCCCGGGACGGGAAGCACAGATACGCAGTATTTT.

The V gene is TRBV11-2, the J gene TRBJ2-5; D remains unclear. Germline V lookup: CDR1 SGHAT, CDR2 FQNNGV. The CDR3 is 14 amino acids. V was pared by 6 bases and J by 2 bases, with 13 bases between. The CDR3 nucleotides are TGTGCCAGCAGTTTGGACCCTCTACAAGAGACCCAGTACTTC. Protein: CASSLDPLQETQYF.

In nucleotides, the CDR3 is TGCGCCAGCAGCCACCGGGTTGGGGATGAAAAACTGTTTTTT. As protein: CASSHRVGDEKLFF. This rearrangement joins TRBV5-1 to TRBJ1-4; unclear D gene. Trimming left V 4 bases short and J 6 bases short, with 13 bases between. Germline CDR1 SGHRS, CDR2 YFSETQ. The CDR3 totals 14 residues.

V gene TRBV7-3 combines with J gene TRBJ2-1; 8 bases match TRBD2. Per the germline V gene, CDR1 is SGHTA and CDR2 is FQGTGA. V gave up 5 bases and J gave up 6 bases; unmatched junction bases: 6. This CDR3 comprises 14 residues. The CDR3 loop reads CASSPGGAANEQFF. In DNA form, the CDR3 reads TGTGCCAGCAGCCCGGGGGGGGCCGCCAATGAGCAGTTCTTC. Combining the CDR3 with reference TRBV7-3 and TRBJ2-1 gives the whole variable domain GAGVSQTPSNKVTEKGKYVELRCDPISGHTALYWYRQSLGQGPEFLIYFQGTGAADDSGLPNDRFFAVRPEGSVSTLKIQRTERGDSAVYLCASSPGGAANEQFFGPGTRLTVL.

The gene calls are TRBV4-1 and TRBJ2-7; TRBD1 matches 7 bases. Trimming cost V 2 bases and J 1 base; bases outside gene matches: 11. Germline lookup yields CDR1 MGHRA and CDR2 YSYEKL. The CDR3 totals 17 residues. CDR3 sequence (DNA): TGCGCCAGCAGCCAAAGGCTGACAGGGATTTTGTCCTACGAGCAGTACTTC. Protein: CASSQRLTGILSYEQYF.

The chain combines TRBV9 with TRBJ1-3, with no clear D. Germline loops: CDR1 SGDLS, CDR2 YYNGEE. V lost 3 bases and J lost 4, with 17 bases in between. The CDR3 is 16 amino acids. DNA for the CDR3: TGTGCCAGCAGCGCCAAGGACCGTTTCGACGGAAACACCATATATTTT. Protein sequence: CASSAKDRFDGNTIYF.

Concerning this clone itself: Because the CDR3 is missing its conserved closing phenylalanine or tryptophan, this is likely a read error. The chain carries TRBV4-1 and TRBJ1-6; tentatively, D is TRBD1 (6 bases). The V gene lost 4 bases and the J gene lost 10 bases, with 17 bases spanning the gap. The CDR3 contains 15 residues. The germline V gene has CDR1 MGHRA and CDR2 YSYEKL. In DNA, the CDR3 is TGCGCCAGCAGCCTAGTATACAGGGACGAATCACCCCTCCACCTT. This codes for CASSLVYRDESPLHL.

The rearrangement joins TRBV2 to TRBJ2-4; the D gene is possibly TRBD1 (6 bases). The CDR3 spans 18 residues. The germline gives CDR1 SNHLY, CDR2 FYNNEI. Trimming stripped 6 bases from V and 0 bases from J, with 21 bases between. CDR3 loop: CASRGHPTVYRAKNIQYF. In nucleotides, the CDR3 is TGTGCCAGCAGGGGACACCCGACCGTTTATCGAGCCAAAAACATTCAGTACTTC.

The chain joins TRBV7-2 to TRBJ1-3; D is possibly TRBD1 (5 bases). The CDR3 spans 16 residues. The germline CDR1 and CDR2 sequences are SGHTA and FQGNSA. V was clipped by 4 bases and J by 3 bases, with 16 bases between them. The chain's CDR3 is CASSYHPGRGGNTIYF. DNA for the CDR3: TGTGCCAGCAGCTACCATCCCGGGAGGGGTGGAAACACCATATATTTT. The whole variable domain, filled in from reference TRBV7-2 and TRBJ1-3, reads GAGVSQSPSNKVTEKGKDVELRCDPISGHTALYWYRQSLGQGLEFLIYFQGNSAPDKSGLPSDRFSAERTGGSVSTLTIQRTQQEDSAVYLCASSYHPGRGGNTIYFGEGSWLTVV.

This chain connects TRBV7-9 to TRBJ2-7; 9 nucleotides agree with TRBD1. V was pared by 7 bases and J by 5 bases, with 3 bases of the junction left unmatched. CDR1 and CDR2 from the germline V gene are SEHNR and FQNEAQ (reference sequence). The CDR3 consists of 12 residues. The CDR3 nucleotides are TGTGCCAGCACCCGGACAGGGGACGAGCAGTACTTC. Its protein product is CASTRTGDEQYF.

The rearrangement uses TRBV2 and TRBJ2-7, with 7 bases identical to TRBD1. CDR1 SNHLY and CDR2 FYNNEI come from the germline V gene. The CDR3 is 14 residues long. The V gene end was trimmed by 9 bases and the J gene end by 3 bases; junction bases not matched to a gene: 11. The CDR3 is CASIFGTEFYEQYF. The CDR3 DNA sequence: TGTGCCAGTATATTCGGGACAGAATTCTACGAGCAGTACTTC.

The chain uses TRBV19 and TRBJ1-1; a possible D gene is TRBD1 (5 bases). The CDR3 consists of 14 residues. V lost 1 base and J 0 bases, leaving 6 bases between the germline ends. From germline, CDR1 is LNHDA and CDR2 SQIVND (reference sequence). The CDR3 DNA is TGTGCCAGTAGTATAGGACAGATGAACACTGAAGCTTTCTTT. The encoded protein is CASSIGQMNTEAFF. The full variable domain, its missing parts supplied by reference TRBV19 and TRBJ1-1, is DGGITQSPKYLFRKEGQNVTLSCEQNLNHDAMYWYRQDPGQGLRLIYYSQIVNDFQKGDIAEGYSVSREKKESFPLTVTSAQKNPTAFYLCASSIGQMNTEAFFGQGTRLTVV.

J is TRBJ1-2 and V is TRBV29-1; D is unclear. CDR1 and CDR2 from the germline V gene are SQVTM and ANQGSEA. The CDR3 is made up of 13 amino acids. The V end was cut by 1 base, the J end by 5 bases, with 11 bases between. The CDR3 spells CSVEGRTNYGYTF. The CDR3 DNA is TGCAGCGTTGAAGGGAGAACGAATTATGGCTACACCTTC.

The rearrangement links TRBV5-1 to TRBJ2-1; 12 bases map to TRBD2. The CDR3 has 18 residues. V gave up 0 bases and J gave up 0 bases; unmatched junction bases: 4. Per germline, CDR1 SGHRS and CDR2 YFSETQ. In DNA, the CDR3 is TGCGCCAGCAGCTTGGGACTAGCGGGGGTTACCTCCTACAATGAGCAGTTCTTC. This encodes CASSLGLAGVTSYNEQFF.

The chain carries TRBV6-1 and TRBJ1-2; tentative D call: TRBD1 (5 bases). V dropped 1 base and J dropped 4 bases, with 10 bases sitting between them. Per germline, CDR1 MNHNS and CDR2 SASEGT. This CDR3 has 14 amino acids. CDR3 sequence: CASSEEGLGYGYTF. The CDR3 DNA follows: TGTGCCAGCAGTGAAGAGGGGCTCGGCTATGGCTACACCTTC.

V is TRBV27 and J is TRBJ2-7, with 9 bases that match TRBD1. Unmatched junction bases numbered 11, after V lost 2 bases and J lost 3 bases. CDR1 is MNHEY, CDR2 SMNVEV, per germline (reference sequence). This CDR3 is built from 17 residues. CDR3 coding DNA: TGTGCCAGCAGTTTAAGGGACCCCGGGACAGGGAGCTACGAGCAGTACTTC. Amino acid sequence: CASSLRDPGTGSYEQYF.

In DNA, the CDR3 is TGTGCCAGCACCGAAGTCCCTCTAGCGGGGGGGGATACCGGGGAGCTGTTTTTT. Its protein product is CASTEVPLAGGDTGELFF. V gene TRBV25-1 combines with J gene TRBJ2-2; 12 bases align to TRBD2. The germline CDR1 and CDR2 sequences are MGHDK and SYGVNS. V trimming: 7 bases; J trimming: 5 bases; junction bases outside the gene matches: 14. The CDR3 sequence is 18 residues long.

As for this clone: Other DNA sequences within the sample encode an identical CDR3. The rearrangement links TRBV5-1 to TRBJ2-1, with unresolved D. The V end lost 0 bases, the J end lost 7 bases, and 8 bases lay between the germline ends. Germline V gene sequence: CDR1 SGHRS, CDR2 YFSETQ. The CDR3 consists of 13 residues. CDR3 DNA: TGCGCCAGCAGCTTGGATAGTAATAATGAGCAGTTCTTC. It codes for CASSLDSNNEQFF.

The chain carries TRBV9 and TRBJ1-1; D perhaps matches TRBD1 (5 bases). V was pared by 4 bases and J by 1 base, with 11 bases between. CDR3 length: 14 residues. Germline V gene sequence: CDR1 SGDLS, CDR2 YYNGEE. Here the CDR3 DNA reads TGTGCCAGCAGCCCCCATGGGGGGAACACTGAAGCTTTCTTT. Translation gives CASSPHGGNTEAFF.

The V and J genes are TRBV27 and TRBJ2-3; 7 bases agree with TRBD2. V was clipped by 8 bases and J by 1 base; unmatched bases: 9. The CDR3 is 15 amino acids. In germline, CDR1 is MNHEY, CDR2 SMNVEV (reference sequence). This chain's CDR3 is CASGSGGVGTDTQYF. CDR3 DNA sequence: TGTGCCAGCGGAAGTGGGGGGGTAGGCACAGATACGCAGTATTTT.

This clone has a single count. This chain's CDR3 is CASSLGNSPLHF. The DNA for the CDR3 is TGTGCCAGCAGCTTAGGGAATTCACCCCTCCACTTT. The chain is built from TRBV7-8 and TRBJ1-6, with D unresolved. The germline CDR1 and CDR2 sequences are SGHVS and FQNEAQ. The CDR3 extends over 12 amino acids. The V end lost 1 base, the J end lost 7 bases, and 2 bases lay between the germline ends.

This clone was seen only once. The chain is built from TRBV27 and TRBJ2-7, with D tentatively TRBD1 (5 bases). V dropped 5 bases and J dropped 3 bases, with 14 bases sitting between them. Germline V gene data show CDR1 as MNHEY and CDR2 as SMNVEV (reference sequence). The CDR3 is 14 amino acids. CDR3 DNA: TGTGCCAGCAGTGTCAGGGTAGGGGACTACGAGCAGTACTTC. Amino acids: CASSVRVGDYEQYF.

V gene TRBV4-1 combines with J gene TRBJ1-1; D gene uncertain. With 6 bases removed from V and 1 base from J, the gap between germline ends came to 15 bases. The CDR3 has 15 residues. Germline V gene lookup returns CDR1 MGHRA and CDR2 YSYEKL. The CDR3 sequence is CASRRQFVANTEAFF. CDR3 nucleotide sequence: TGCGCCAGCAGGCGTCAATTTGTAGCGAACACTGAAGCTTTCTTT.

This clone was counted a few times. The rearrangement links TRBV4-1 to TRBJ1-1; D is ambiguous. The CDR3 is 13 residues long. Per germline, CDR1 MGHRA and CDR2 YSYEKL. Trimming removed 4 bases at V and 1 base at J, with 7 bases between. CDR3 bases: TGCGCCAGCAGCCGGCTTACGAACACTGAAGCTTTCTTT. It encodes CASSRLTNTEAFF.